This T cell receptor (beta chain) derives from a study of neurological immune-mediated disorders. Whole-study results and caveats: The absence of shared CDR3 amino acid sequences among expanded clones across subjects suggests private repertoires in all groups. Expansion of TCR clones was greatest in HTLV-1-associated myelopathy and smallest in multiple sclerosis, where it fell below that of healthy controls.

Time point: longitudinal time-point 3. Preparation of the unsorted libraries drew on 2 million PBMCs stored at -80 C. There are many counts of this clonotype. Its antigen remains unknown. The V end was cut by 0 bases, the J end by 9 bases, with 4 bases between. There are 11 residues in the CDR3. CDR1 and CDR2 from the germline V gene are SGHDT and YYEEEE. Synthesis of cDNA used 5'RACE (with 10-nucleotide random UMIs). TCRdb reanalysed the 5' RACE reads using MiXCR and keeps one entry per CDR3 protein. The sample yields fewer than 110,000 distinct CDR3 sequences, 11% seen once. The sequenced sample consisted of PBMCs. V is TRBV5-6 and J is TRBJ2-1; unclear D gene. The source of this sequence is a female donor with HTLV-1-associated myelopathy (HAM/TSP). The CDR3 DNA reads as TGTGCCAGCAGCTTGGCCGTTGAGCAGTTCTTC. Protein: CASSLAVEQFF.